Sequencing of this T cell receptor beta chain was carried out in a study of cytomegalovirus exposure and HLA in healthy donors. Study-wide points: Reports indicated that the classifier achieved high specificity and sensitivity in diagnosing cytomegalovirus status. Versus the approximately 700-donor mean, an Asian-associated ancestry cluster reportedly showed fewer N-insertions in a later analysis. The productive fraction for most TCR beta V segments was about 90% or about 30% in an earlier analysis.

As concerns this clone: What it recognizes is unknown.

The PCR contained 60 Vbeta and 13 Jbeta primers. The repertoire was sequenced with immunoSEQ multiplex PCR; TCRdb's copy has only in-frame clones and lacks some. The sample holds around 110,000 clones, 81% seen once. Trimming left V 8 bases short and J 1 base short, with 17 bases between. The V gene's germline CDR1 is MDHEN and CDR2 SYDVKM. The CDR3 runs to 15 residues. V gene TRBV28 combines with J gene TRBJ1-1; the D gene is possibly TRBD1 (5 bases). Sequenced input: PBMCs. The origin of this receptor is a woman aged 25 to 39 in good health and CMV-seronegative. The CDR3 protein is CASEEGHSKNTEAFF. Written as DNA, the CDR3 is TGTGCCAGCGAGGAAGGACATTCTAAGAACACTGAAGCTTTCTTT.